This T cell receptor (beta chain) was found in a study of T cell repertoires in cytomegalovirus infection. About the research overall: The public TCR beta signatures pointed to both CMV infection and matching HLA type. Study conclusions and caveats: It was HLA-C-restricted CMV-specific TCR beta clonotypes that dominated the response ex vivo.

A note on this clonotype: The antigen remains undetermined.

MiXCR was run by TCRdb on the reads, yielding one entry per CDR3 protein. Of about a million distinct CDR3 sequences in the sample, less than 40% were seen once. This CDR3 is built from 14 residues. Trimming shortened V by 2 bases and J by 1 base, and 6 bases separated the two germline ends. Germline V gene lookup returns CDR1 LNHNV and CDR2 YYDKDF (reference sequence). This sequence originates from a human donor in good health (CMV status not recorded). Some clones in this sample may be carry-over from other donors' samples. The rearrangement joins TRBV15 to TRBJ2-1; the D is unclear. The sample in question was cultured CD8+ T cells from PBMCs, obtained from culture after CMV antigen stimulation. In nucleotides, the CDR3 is TGTGCCACCAGCAGATGGGGATCCTACAATGAGCAGTTCTTC. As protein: CATSRWGSYNEQFF.